Listed below are T cell receptor beta chains from one sample, sequenced in a study of T cell repertoires in cytomegalovirus infection. Antigen specificity for these receptors is unknown. TCRdb ran MiXCR on the reads and lists one entry per CDR3 protein. The table records 700,000 to 850,000 distinct CDR3 sequences, approximately 32% of them present only once. The sample in question was cultured CD8+ T cells from PBMCs, obtained from culture after CMV antigen stimulation. Receptor source: a human donor in good health (CMV status not recorded). Some clones in this sample may be carry-over from other donors' samples. Each CDR3 is given with its conserved first and last residue. A D gene is named only where the DNA matches it firmly. Rows give clone size only sometimes, using once, few, many, or a class for an expanded clone.

len | j_gene | v_gene | abundance | d_gene | CDR3nt | CDR3aa
14 | TRBJ2-5 | TRBV7-2 | few | . | TGTGCCAGCAGCTTAAGTGGGGTTGGGGAGACCCAGTACTTC | CASSLSGVGETQYF
16 | TRBJ2-7 | TRBV7-6 | once | . | TGTGCCAGCAGCTTTATGACAGACTCTACCCGCTACGAGCAGTACTTC | CASSFMTDSTRYEQYF
16 | TRBJ1-3 | TRBV6-1 | . | . | TGTGCCAGCAGTGAATCCTCCAGGAACTCTGGAAACACCATATATTTT | CASSESSRNSGNTIYF
13 | TRBJ2-7 | TRBV19 | few | TRBD1 | TGTGCCAGTATAGGCCGACAGGGGAACGAGCAGTACTTC | CASIGRQGNEQYF
13 | TRBJ1-1 | TRBV7-9 | few | . | TGTGCCAGCAGCTTCCACTCGGGCGCTGAAGCTTTCTTT | CASSFHSGAEAFF
16 | TRBJ2-3 | TRBV6-1 | few | . | TGTGCCAGCAGTCCCCTAAGAGGCCCTAGCACAGATACGCAGTATTTT | CASSPLRGPSTDTQYF
15 | TRBJ1-1 | TRBV29-1 | . | . | TGCAGCGTTGAAGAGGGGGCCTGGATGAACACTGAAGCTTTCTTT | CSVEEGAWMNTEAFF
17 | TRBJ2-5 | TRBV6-5 | . | TRBD2 | TGTGCCAGCAGTTACTCGGTTCCCGCAGCGGGGGAAGAGACCCAGTACTTC | CASSYSVPAAGEETQYF
17 | TRBJ1-2 | TRBV11-2 | few | . | TGTGCCAGCAGCTCTCTCTTAAGGATAGGGCCGTCTGACGGCTACACCTTC | CASSSLLRIGPSDGYTF
15 | TRBJ1-1 | TRBV28 | few | . | TGTGCCAGCAGTTTACTATCCGCCAAGGACACTGAAGCTTTCTTT | CASSLLSAKDTEAFF
14 | TRBJ2-3 | TRBV7-9 | few | . | TGTGCCAGCAGCTTATCTGAGGACCCCTTGAAAATGTATTTT | CASSLSEDPLKMYF
18 | TRBJ1-2 | TRBV19 | . | . | TGTCCCAGTAGTATGACGGTTCGATCAGGGAAACCCAACTATGGCTACACCTTC | CPSSMTVRSGKPNYGYTF
15 | TRBJ1-3 | TRBV7-9 | many | . | TGTGCCAGCAGCACCACCCGCAGAATTGGAAACACCATATATTTT | CASSTTRRIGNTIYF
15 | TRBJ2-5 | TRBV5-1 | once | TRBD1 | TGCGCCAGCAGCTCCTTCGGACAGGACCAAGAGACCCAGTACTTC | CASSSFGQDQETQYF
19 | TRBJ2-3 | TRBV6-6 | . | TRBD2 | TGTGCCAGCACCGTACAGGGTTCTGAGCGGGGGGCTCTCACAGATACGCAGTATTTT | CASTVQGSERGALTDTQYF
16 | TRBJ1-6 | TRBV20-1 | . | . | TGCAGTGCTAGAGAGCAAGGGAGCTCCTATAATTCACCCCTCCACTTT | CSAREQGSSYNSPLHF
15 | TRBJ2-1 | TRBV7-3 | many | . | TGTGCCAGCAGCTCGGCCCAAAGAATCTACAATGAGCAGTTCTTC | CASSSAQRIYNEQFF
14 | TRBJ1-3 | TRBV6-1 | . | . | TGTGCCAGCGGACAGTGGAGCTCTGGAAACACCATATATTTT | CASGQWSSGNTIYF
16 | TRBJ1-5 | TRBV7-9 | many | . | TGTGCCAGCAGCCCCGGCGGGGGGTTTGAGGATCAGCCCCAGCATTTT | CASSPGGGFEDQPQHF
18 | TRBJ2-1 | TRBV6-5 | few | TRBD1 | TGTGCCAGCAGTTCTAGGGGGCCTTCGGAATTCTCCTACAATGAGCAGTTCTTC | CASSSRGPSEFSYNEQFF
17 | TRBJ2-5 | TRBV15 | . | TRBD2 | TGTGCCACCAGCAGAGTGAGGGCGGGGGTCACGGGGGAGACCCAGTACTTC | CATSRVRAGVTGETQYF
17 | TRBJ2-5 | TRBV6-5 | few | . | TGTGCCAGTAGTTCCGGGACGAAAACAGGGTTCCAAGAGACCCAGTACTTC | CASSSGTKTGFQETQYF
14 | TRBJ1-1 | TRBV6-5 | . | . | TGTGCCAGCAGTTACCTGGGGATGAACACTGAAGCTTTCTTT | CASSYLGMNTEAFF
19 | TRBJ2-2 | TRBV2 | . | TRBD2 | TGTGCCAGCAGTGAAGACCCTAGCGGGGGGGCCTATTACACCGGGGAGCTGTTTTTT | CASSEDPSGGAYYTGELFF
15 | TRBJ2-1 | TRBV12-3/TRBV12-4 | few | TRBD2 | TGTGCCAGCAGTCCTCTAGCGGGGGATAACAATGAGCAGTTCTTC | CASSPLAGDNNEQFF
15 | TRBJ1-3 | TRBV27 | many | . | TGTGCCAGCAGTCCTCTGGGGGTTACTGGAAACACCATATATTTT | CASSPLGVTGNTIYF
15 | TRBJ2-3 | TRBV10-3 | . | TRBD1 | TGTGCCATCACCCCGGGACAGGGCCACACAGATACGCAGTATTTT | CAITPGQGHTDTQYF
17 | TRBJ2-6 | TRBV7-6 | few | . | TGTGCCAGCAGCTTGGAGCAGGGCCAGGCTGGGGCCAACGTCCTGACTTTC | CASSLEQGQAGANVLTF
15 | TRBJ2-5 | TRBV4-2 | . | . | TGTGCCAGCAGCCAAGATTTAGGAGCGCAAGAGACCCAGTACTTC | CASSQDLGAQETQYF
15 | TRBJ1-4 | TRBV4-1 | few | . | TGCGCCAGCAGCCGATCAGTCCCTCCAGCCGAAAAACTGTTTTTT | CASSRSVPPAEKLFF
14 | TRBJ1-6 | TRBV6-9 | . | . | TGTGCCAGCCGAAGGAGGGGCGACGATTCACCCCTCCACTTT | CASRRRGDDSPLHF
16 | TRBJ1-1 | TRBV3-1 | . | . | TGTGCCAGCAGCCCGAGGGGTAGGGGGATCGACACTGAAGCTTTCTTT | CASSPRGRGIDTEAFF
14 | TRBJ1-2 | TRBV20-1 | . | . | TGCAGTGCTAGAGTGCCCAGGGGTGACTATGGCTACACCTTC | CSARVPRGDYGYTF
14 | TRBJ2-3 | TRBV5-5 | few | TRBD2 | TGTGCCAGCAGGCCGACTAGCGGGGGGCCTCCGGAGTATTTT | CASRPTSGGPPEYF
16 | TRBJ2-2 | TRBV4-1 | . | TRBD2 | TGCGCCAGCAGCCAAGATGGGAGGGCCAACACCGGGGAGCTGTTTTTT | CASSQDGRANTGELFF
14 | TRBJ2-7 | TRBV6-5 | . | . | TGTGCCAGCAGTTACTCGATCCCGATTGCCGAGCAGTACTTC | CASSYSIPIAEQYF
12 | TRBJ1-2 | TRBV27 | . | . | TGTGCCAGCAAAGGGTTAGGCTATGGCTACACCTTC | CASKGLGYGYTF
20 | TRBJ2-5 | TRBV20-1 | . | TRBD1 | TGCAGTGCTACAGACTTCGGGACAGGGGGCTTCCTGTCCCCACAAGAGACCCTGTACTTC | CSATDFGTGGFLSPQETLYF
16 | TRBJ2-2 | TRBV12-3/TRBV12-4 | few | TRBD2 | TGTGCCAGCTTCTCGACGGCGGGGGAAAGGACCGGGGAGCTGTTTTTT | CASFSTAGERTGELFF
15 | TRBJ1-4 | TRBV27 | . | . | TGTGCCAGCAGTTTATGGAGCACCGTTAATGAAAAACTGTTTTTT | CASSLWSTVNEKLFF